What follows are 3 T cell receptor beta chains derived from one specimen sequenced in a study of blood T cells in healthy people across ages. With a J-beta primer mix and a sample-barcoded 5' primer, a second PCR ran about 6 to 11 cycles. A single record per CDR3 protein comes from TCRdb applying MiXCR to the 5' RACE reads. The profile shows about 720,000 distinct CDR3 sequences, 22% of them singletons. What was sequenced was blood. The source is an older man in good health.

The chain employs TRBV7-2 and TRBJ2-3; D gene unclear. Germline V gene data show CDR1 as SGHTA and CDR2 as FQGNSA. Trimming removed 2 bases from V and 3 bases from J, with 12 bases in between. CDR3 size: 15 residues. CDR3 DNA sequence: TGTGCCAGCAGCTTAAGCCCGGCAAGGACAGATACGCAGTATTTT. Protein: CASSLSPARTDTQYF.

This clonotype appeared a few times. This sequence joins TRBV20-1 and TRBJ2-2, with a weak D call TRBD1 (5 bases). The CDR3 totals 13 residues. Trimming left V 2 bases short and J 7 bases short, with 11 bases between. Germline V gene sequence: CDR1 DFQATT, CDR2 SNEGSKA (reference sequence). CDR3 loop: CSARRGWGGELFF. For the CDR3, the DNA is TGCAGTGCTAGAAGGGGCTGGGGCGGGGAGCTGTTTTTT.

To note about this clonotype: The CDR3 ends on some other residue instead of the conserved phenylalanine or tryptophan, so this is likely a read error. The chain is built from TRBV6-6 and TRBJ1-5; 8 positions match TRBD1. This CDR3 region has 16 residues. In germline, CDR1 is MNHNY, CDR2 SVGAGI (reference sequence). The J segment lost 1 base and the V segment lost 6 bases, leaving 8 bases of the junction unmatched. In DNA form, the CDR3 reads TGTGCCAGCAGGTCAATTCAGGGGGCGAGCAATCAGCCCCAGCATCTT. Its protein is CASRSIQGASNQPQHL.